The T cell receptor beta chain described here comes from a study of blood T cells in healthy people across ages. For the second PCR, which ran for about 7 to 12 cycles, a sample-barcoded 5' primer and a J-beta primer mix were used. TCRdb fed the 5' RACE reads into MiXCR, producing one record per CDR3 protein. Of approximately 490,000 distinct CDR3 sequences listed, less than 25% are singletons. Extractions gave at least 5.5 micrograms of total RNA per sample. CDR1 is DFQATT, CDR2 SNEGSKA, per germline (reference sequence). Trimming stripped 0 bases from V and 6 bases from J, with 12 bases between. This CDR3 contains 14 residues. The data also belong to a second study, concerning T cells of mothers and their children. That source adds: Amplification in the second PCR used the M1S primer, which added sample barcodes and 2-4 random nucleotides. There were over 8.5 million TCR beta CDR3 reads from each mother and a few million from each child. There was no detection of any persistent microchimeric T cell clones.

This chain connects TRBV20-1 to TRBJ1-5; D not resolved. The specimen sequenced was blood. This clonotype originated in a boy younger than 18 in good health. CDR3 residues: CSARDPALGQPQHF. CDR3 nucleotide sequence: TGCAGTGCTAGAGATCCGGCCCTGGGTCAGCCCCAGCATTTT.